This is a list of T cell receptor beta chains from one sample in a study of glioma-infiltrating T cells. One entry per CDR3 protein, called by TCRdb with MiXCR from the multiplex PCR reads. The sample consists of 150,000 to 200,000 distinct CDR3 sequences, approximately 40% of them appearing once. Source material: glioma tissue, nonneoplastic brain tissue, or PBMCs (not recorded which). The origin of the receptors is a human donor with low-grade glioma or glioblastoma, undergoing nonglioma brain surgery, or in good health (not recorded which). Both conserved end residues are trimmed from each CDR3. Not all rows give a size; the values are once, few, many and, for expanded clones, a class.

clone_size j_call v_call cdr3_aa
many TRBJ2-4 TRBV20-1 SAPLRQGGSKNIQY
NA TRBJ2-1 TRBV6-1 ASEGRVNEQF
many TRBJ1-3 TRBV7-8 ASSFDRGKNTIY
few TRBJ1-1 TRBV12-3/TRBV12-4 ASSLVGADTEAF
few TRBJ1-1 TRBV2 ARQGSNTEAF
NA TRBJ2-2 TRBV29-1 SVAQPNTGELF
many TRBJ2-5 TRBV2 ASSPGTSGRFWETQY
many TRBJ1-1 TRBV20-1 SARVLGRVVPEAF
NA TRBJ2-1 TRBV3-1 ASSQRRYPPDEQF
many TRBJ1-2 TRBV28 ASSLFRYGYT
NA TRBJ2-7 TRBV6-1 ANARDGFYEQY
NA TRBJ1-2 TRBV18 ASSASVLYGYN
many TRBJ2-5 TRBV5-4 ASSFRREAETQY
few TRBJ2-3 TRBV5-1 ASSRLAETTDTQY
NA TRBJ2-7 TRBV7-2 ASSLIAGGGGEQY
many TRBJ1-6 TRBV6-1 ASTNYQGSPLH
many TRBJ2-7 TRBV20-1 SAPRLAHEQY
NA TRBJ1-1 TRBV13 ASSTGQVNTEAF
many TRBJ2-3 TRBV6-1 ASRPSTDTQY
many TRBJ2-3 TRBV20-1 SATLTDTQY
NA TRBJ2-7 TRBV2 ASSEIGGEKY
many TRBJ2-7 TRBV20-1 SAIAGSYEQY
few TRBJ2-1 TRBV10-3 AISESTHPTGVEQF
NA TRBJ2-7 TRBV28 ASGRTSGTEQY
many TRBJ2-1 TRBV20-1 SATPSTSGRSYNEQF
NA TRBJ1-4 TRBV29-1 SVDPGQGRKLF
NA TRBJ1-4 TRBV19 AGTDLRNFNEKLF
few TRBJ2-1 TRBV7-9 ASSPVSVPAHNEQF
many TRBJ1-1 TRBV28 ASSPPISGAQGTEAF
many TRBJ2-3 TRBV28 ATRRGGSTDTQY
many TRBJ2-3 TRBV18 ASSPRIREDTQY
many TRBJ2-1 TRBV6-2/TRBV6-3 ASTDRRLADYNEQF
few TRBJ2-1 TRBV5-1 ASRTQSSYNEQF
NA TRBJ2-7 TRBV14 ASSVGQGRYEQY
NA TRBJ2-7 TRBV20-1 SSRSTAYEQY
few TRBJ2-7 TRBV12-3/TRBV12-4 ASSRLAGTYEQY
NA TRBJ2-3 TRBV28 ASSTPLAGGTDTQY
NA TRBJ2-5 TRBV12-3/TRBV12-4 ASSSFAGGQETQY
NA TRBJ1-6 TRBV30 AWMRPPESPLH
many TRBJ1-5 TRBV15 ATSREGATGNQPQH